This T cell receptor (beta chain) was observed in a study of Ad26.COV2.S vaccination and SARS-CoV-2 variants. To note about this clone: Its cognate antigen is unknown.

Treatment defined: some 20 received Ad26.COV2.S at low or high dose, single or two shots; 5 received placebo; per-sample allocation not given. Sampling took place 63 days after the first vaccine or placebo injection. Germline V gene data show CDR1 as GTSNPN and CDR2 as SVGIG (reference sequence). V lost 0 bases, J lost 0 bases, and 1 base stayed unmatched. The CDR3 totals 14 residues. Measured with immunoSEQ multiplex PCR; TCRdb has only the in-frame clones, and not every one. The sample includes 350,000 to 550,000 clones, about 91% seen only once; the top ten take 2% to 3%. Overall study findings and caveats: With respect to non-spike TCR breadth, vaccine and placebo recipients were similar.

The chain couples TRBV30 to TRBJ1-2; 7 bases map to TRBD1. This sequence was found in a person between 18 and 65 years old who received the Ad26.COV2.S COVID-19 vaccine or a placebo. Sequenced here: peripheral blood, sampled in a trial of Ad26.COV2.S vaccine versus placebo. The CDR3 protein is CAWSVGGANYGYTF. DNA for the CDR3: TGTGCCTGGAGTGTAGGGGGCGCTAACTATGGCTACACCTTC.